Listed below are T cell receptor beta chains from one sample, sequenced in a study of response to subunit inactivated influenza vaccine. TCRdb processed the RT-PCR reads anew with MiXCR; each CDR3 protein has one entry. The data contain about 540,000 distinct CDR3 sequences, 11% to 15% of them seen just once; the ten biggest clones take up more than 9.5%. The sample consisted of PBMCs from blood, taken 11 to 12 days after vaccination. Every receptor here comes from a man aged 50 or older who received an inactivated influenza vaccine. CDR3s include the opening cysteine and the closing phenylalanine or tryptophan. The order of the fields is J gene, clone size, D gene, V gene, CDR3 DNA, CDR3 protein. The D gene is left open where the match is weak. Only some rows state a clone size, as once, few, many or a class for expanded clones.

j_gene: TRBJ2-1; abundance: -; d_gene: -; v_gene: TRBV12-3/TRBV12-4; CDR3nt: TGTGCCAGCAGTTTAGGGTGGCAGGGCGGGGCCGATGAGCAGTTCTTC; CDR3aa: CASSLGWQGGADEQFF
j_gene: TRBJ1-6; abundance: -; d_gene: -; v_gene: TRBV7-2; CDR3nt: TGTGCCAGCAGCTTACCTCTTAATTCACCCCTCCACTTT; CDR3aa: CASSLPLNSPLHF
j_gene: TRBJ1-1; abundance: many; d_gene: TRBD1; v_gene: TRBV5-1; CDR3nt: TGCGCCAGCAGCGATTGGGGGACAGTTAACACTGAAGCTTTCTTT; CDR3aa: CASSDWGTVNTEAFF
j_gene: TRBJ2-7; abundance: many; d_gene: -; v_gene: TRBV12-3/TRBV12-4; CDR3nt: TGTGCCAGCAGTTTCTGGCTAGGCGAGCAGTACTTC; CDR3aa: CASSFWLGEQYF
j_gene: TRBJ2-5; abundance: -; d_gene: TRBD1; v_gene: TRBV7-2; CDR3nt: TGTGCCAGCAGCCCCGGCGGACAGGTGGGAGAGACCCAGTACTTC; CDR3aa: CASSPGGQVGETQYF
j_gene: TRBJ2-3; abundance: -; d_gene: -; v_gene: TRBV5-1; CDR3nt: TGCGCCAGCAGCTTGGTGGCTGCCCGCACAGATACGCAGTATTTT; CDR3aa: CASSLVAARTDTQYF
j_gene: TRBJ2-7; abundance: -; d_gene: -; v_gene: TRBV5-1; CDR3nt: TGCGCCAGCAGCTTGGGGGCGGTGGGGACCTACGAGCAGTACTTC; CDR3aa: CASSLGAVGTYEQYF
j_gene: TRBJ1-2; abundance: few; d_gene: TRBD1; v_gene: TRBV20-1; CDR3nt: TGCAGTGCTACACCAGGGGGTACGCTTGGCTACACCTTC; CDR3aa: CSATPGGTLGYTF
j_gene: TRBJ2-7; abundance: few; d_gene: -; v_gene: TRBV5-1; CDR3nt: TGCGCCAGCAGCTTGGCGGGGTCGGACTTGCAGTACTTC; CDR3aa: CASSLAGSDLQYF
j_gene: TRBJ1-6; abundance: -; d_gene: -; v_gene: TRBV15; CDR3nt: TGTGCCACCAGCAGAGATAGGGCCTATAATTCACCCCTCCACTTT; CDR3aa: CATSRDRAYNSPLHF
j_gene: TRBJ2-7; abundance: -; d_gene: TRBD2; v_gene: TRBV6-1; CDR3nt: TGTGCCAGCAAGCCGGACGGGACGGGGGGTTCCCCATACGAGCAGTACTTC; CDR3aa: CASKPDGTGGSPYEQYF
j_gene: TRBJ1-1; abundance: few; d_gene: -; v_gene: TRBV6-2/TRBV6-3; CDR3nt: TGTGCCAGCAGAAGAGACAGGCGGGGCACTGAAGCTTTCTTT; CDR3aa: CASRRDRRGTEAFF
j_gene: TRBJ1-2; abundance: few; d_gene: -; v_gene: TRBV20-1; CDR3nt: TGCAGTGCTAGAGACGCGGGACTGACCTATGGCTACACCTTC; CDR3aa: CSARDAGLTYGYTF
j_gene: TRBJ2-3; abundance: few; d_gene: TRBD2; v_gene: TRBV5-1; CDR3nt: TGCGCCAGCAGCTTGGTTCAGGCTAGCGGGAGGGATACGCAGTATTTT; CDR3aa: CASSLVQASGRDTQYF
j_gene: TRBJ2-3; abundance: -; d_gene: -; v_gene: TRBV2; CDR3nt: TGTGCCAGCAGTAGATTGTCGTCTAGAACAGATACGCAGTATTTT; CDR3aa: CASSRLSSRTDTQYF
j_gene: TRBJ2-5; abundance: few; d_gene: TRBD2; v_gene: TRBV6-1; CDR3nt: TGTGCCAGCAGCCCTCAAATTAGCGGGAGGGCCGGAGAGACCCAGTACTTC; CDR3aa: CASSPQISGRAGETQYF
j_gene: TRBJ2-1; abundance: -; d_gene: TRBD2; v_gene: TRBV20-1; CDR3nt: TGCAGTGCTACCGGGACTAGCGGGGGGAACAATGAGCAGTTCTTC; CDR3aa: CSATGTSGGNNEQFF
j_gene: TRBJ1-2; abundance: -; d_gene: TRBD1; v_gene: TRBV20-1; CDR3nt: TGCAGTGCTTTTGCGACAGGGGGAGACTATGGCTACACCTTC; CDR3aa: CSAFATGGDYGYTF
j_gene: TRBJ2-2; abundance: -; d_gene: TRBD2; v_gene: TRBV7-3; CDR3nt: TGTGCCAGCAGCTTGACTAGCTCAAACACCGGGGAGCTGTTTTTT; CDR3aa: CASSLTSSNTGELFF
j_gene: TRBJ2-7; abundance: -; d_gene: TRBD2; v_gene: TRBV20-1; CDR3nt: TGCAGTGCTAGGGCTGCGGGAGTTCATCCCTACGAGCAGTACTTC; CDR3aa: CSARAAGVHPYEQYF
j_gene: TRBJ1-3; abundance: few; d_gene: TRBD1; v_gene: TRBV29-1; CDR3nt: TGCAGCGTTGCCGCCGGGACAGGGGATAGAAACACCATATATTTT; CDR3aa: CSVAAGTGDRNTIYF
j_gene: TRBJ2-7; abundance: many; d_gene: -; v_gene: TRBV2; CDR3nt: TGTGCCAGCGATGCAGGACGGGAATACGAGCAGTACTTC; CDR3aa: CASDAGREYEQYF
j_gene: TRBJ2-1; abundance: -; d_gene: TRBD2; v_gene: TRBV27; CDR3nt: TGTGCCAGCAGCATTAGCGGGTCTGGTATCAAGGAGCAGTTCTTC; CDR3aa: CASSISGSGIKEQFF
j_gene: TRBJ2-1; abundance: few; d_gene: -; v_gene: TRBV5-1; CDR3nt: TGCGCCAGCAGCATGGAGGGGGTCTATGAGCAGTTCTTC; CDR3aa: CASSMEGVYEQFF
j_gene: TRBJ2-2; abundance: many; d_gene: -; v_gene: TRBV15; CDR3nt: TGTGCCACCAGCGACAGGATGGACCGGGAGCTGTTTTTT; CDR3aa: CATSDRMDRELFF
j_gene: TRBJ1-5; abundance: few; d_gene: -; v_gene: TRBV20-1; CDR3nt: TGCAGTGCTAGAGATCCCCCTCAGCCCCAGCATTTT; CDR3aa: CSARDPPQPQHF
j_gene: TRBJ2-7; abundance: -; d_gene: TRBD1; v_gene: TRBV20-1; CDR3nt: TGCAGTGCTCCTTGGGACAGGGGTCCCGAGCAGTACTTC; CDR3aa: CSAPWDRGPEQYF
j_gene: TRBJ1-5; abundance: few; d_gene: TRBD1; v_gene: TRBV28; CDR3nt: TGTGCCAGCAGTTTTCCGCCGGGACAGGGAGGCAATCAGCCCCAGCATTTT; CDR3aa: CASSFPPGQGGNQPQHF
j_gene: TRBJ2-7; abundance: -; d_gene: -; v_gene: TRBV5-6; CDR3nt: TGTGCCAGCAGCCAATATGGAGGGGGGGCGCATCGTAACGAGCAGTACTTC; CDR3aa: CASSQYGGGAHRNEQYF
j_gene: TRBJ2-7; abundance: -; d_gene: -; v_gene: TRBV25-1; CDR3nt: TGTGCCAGCAGTGAATGGGCGGGGGCCAACGAGCAGTACTTC; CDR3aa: CASSEWAGANEQYF
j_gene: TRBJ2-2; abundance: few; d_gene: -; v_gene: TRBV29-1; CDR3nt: TGCAGCTGGAAGGAGAACACCGGGGAGCTGTTTTTT; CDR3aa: CSWKENTGELFF
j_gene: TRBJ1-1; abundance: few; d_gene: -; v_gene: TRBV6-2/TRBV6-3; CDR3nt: TGTGCCAGCAGTTACTCGGTGGGCACTGAAGCTTTCTTT; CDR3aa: CASSYSVGTEAFF
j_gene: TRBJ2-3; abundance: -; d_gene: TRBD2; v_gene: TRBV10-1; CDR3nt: TGCGCCAGCAGTAGTAGCGGGGGCACAGATACGCAGTTTTTT; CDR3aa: CASSSSGGTDTQFF
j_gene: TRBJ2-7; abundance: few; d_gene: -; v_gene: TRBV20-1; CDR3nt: TGCAGTGCTACCTCCACAGGGAGACGGGAGCAGTACTTC; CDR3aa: CSATSTGRREQYF
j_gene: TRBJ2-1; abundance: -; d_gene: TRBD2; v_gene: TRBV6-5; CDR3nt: TGTGCCAGCAGTTACACTAGCGGGGATTACAATGAGCAGTTCTTC; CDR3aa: CASSYTSGDYNEQFF
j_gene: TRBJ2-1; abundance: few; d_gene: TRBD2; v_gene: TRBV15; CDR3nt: TGTGCCACCAGCCGACTAGCGGGGGCCTACAATGAGCAGTTCTTC; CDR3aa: CATSRLAGAYNEQFF
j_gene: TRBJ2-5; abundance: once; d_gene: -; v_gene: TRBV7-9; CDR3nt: TGTGCCAGCAGCTTCACGTCAGGGTCAGAGACCCAGTACTTC; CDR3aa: CASSFTSGSETQYF
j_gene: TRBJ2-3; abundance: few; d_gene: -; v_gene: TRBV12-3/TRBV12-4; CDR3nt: TGTGCCAGCAGTCCCGAAACAGGGCTGCGCACAGATACGCAGTATTTT; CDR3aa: CASSPETGLRTDTQYF
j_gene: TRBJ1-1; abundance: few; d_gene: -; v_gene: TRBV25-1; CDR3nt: TGTGCCAGCAGTCCCGTGACCGATACTCATGAAGCTTTCTTT; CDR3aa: CASSPVTDTHEAFF
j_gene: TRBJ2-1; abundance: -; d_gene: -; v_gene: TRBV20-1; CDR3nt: TGCAGTGCCCCAGCCCTCGGAGAGTTTTACAATGAGCAGTTCTTC; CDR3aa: CSAPALGEFYNEQFF
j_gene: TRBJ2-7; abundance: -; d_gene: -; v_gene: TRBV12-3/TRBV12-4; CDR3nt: TGTGCCAGCAGTTTCTCCGGGGTCTCCTACGAGCAGTACTTC; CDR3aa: CASSFSGVSYEQYF
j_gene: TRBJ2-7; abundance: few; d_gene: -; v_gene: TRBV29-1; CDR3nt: TGCAGCGAAAACGGGGGGCCTCGAAGAGAGCAGTACTTC; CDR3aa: CSENGGPRREQYF
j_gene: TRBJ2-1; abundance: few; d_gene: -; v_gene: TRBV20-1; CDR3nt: TGCAGTGCGAAGACGGACAATGAGCAGTTCTTC; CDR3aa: CSAKTDNEQFF
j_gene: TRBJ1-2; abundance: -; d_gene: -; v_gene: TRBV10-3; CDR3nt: TGTGCCATCAGTGAGCGTGACTTCCCTAACTATGGCTACACCTTC; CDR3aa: CAISERDFPNYGYTF
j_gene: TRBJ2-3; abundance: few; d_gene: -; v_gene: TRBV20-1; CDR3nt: TGCAGTGCGACGACGCAGTATTTT; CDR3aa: CSATTQYF
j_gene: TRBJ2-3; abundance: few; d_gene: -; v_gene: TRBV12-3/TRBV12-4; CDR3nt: TGTGCCAGCAGTACCTTCCCGCCAGATACGCAGTATTTT; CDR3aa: CASSTFPPDTQYF
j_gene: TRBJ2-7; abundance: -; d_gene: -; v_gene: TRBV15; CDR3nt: TGTGCCACCAGCAGAGATCGTTTAGGGGGCGAGCAGTACTTC; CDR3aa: CATSRDRLGGEQYF
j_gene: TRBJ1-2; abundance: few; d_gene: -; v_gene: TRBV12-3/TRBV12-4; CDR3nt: TGTGCCAGCAGCCTAGGACAGACCTCCGGTGGCTACACCTTC; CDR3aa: CASSLGQTSGGYTF
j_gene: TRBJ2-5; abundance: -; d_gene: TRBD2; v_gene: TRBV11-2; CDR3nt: TGTGCCAGCAGCTTAGGAACTAGCGGGATTGGAGAGACCCAGTACTTC; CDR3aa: CASSLGTSGIGETQYF
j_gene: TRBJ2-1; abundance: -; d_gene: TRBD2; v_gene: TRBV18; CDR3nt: TGTGCCAGCTCACCGGTTAGCGGGAGGAATGAGCAGTTCTTC; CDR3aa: CASSPVSGRNEQFF
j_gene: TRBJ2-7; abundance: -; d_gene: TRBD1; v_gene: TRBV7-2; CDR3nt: TGTGCCAGCAGCTTCGCCGGGACAGTATCCTACGAGCAGTACTTC; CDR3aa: CASSFAGTVSYEQYF
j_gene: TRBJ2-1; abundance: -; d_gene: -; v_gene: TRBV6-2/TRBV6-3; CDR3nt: TGTGCCAGCAGTGCGAGCGGTCGGGGGTACAATGAGCAGTTCTTC; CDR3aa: CASSASGRGYNEQFF
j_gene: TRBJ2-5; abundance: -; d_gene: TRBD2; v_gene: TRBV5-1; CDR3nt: TGCGCCAGCAGCTTAAATGGCGGGAGCCAAGAGACCCAGTACTTC; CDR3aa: CASSLNGGSQETQYF
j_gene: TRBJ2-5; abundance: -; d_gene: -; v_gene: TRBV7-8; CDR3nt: TGTGCCAGCAGCGCGGGTGGGGTAGTAGAGACCCAGTACTTC; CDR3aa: CASSAGGVVETQYF